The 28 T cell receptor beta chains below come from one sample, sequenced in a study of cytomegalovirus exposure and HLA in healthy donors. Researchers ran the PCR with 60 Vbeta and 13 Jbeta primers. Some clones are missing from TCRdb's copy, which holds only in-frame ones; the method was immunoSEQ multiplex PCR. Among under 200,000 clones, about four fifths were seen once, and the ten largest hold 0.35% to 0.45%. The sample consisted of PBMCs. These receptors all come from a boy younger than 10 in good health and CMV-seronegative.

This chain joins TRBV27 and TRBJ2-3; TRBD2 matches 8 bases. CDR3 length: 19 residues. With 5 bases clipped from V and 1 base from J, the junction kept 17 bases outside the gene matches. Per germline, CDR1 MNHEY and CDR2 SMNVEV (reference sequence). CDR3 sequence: CASSRTKQLAVAGTDTQYF. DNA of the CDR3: TGTGCCAGCAGTCGGACGAAACAACTAGCGGTCGCTGGCACAGATACGCAGTATTTT.

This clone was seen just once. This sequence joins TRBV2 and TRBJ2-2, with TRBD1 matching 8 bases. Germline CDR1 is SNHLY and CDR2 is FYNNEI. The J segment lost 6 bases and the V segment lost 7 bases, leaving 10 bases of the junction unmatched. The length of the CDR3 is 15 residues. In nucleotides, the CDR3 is TGTGCCAGCACAGTTGATTCACAGGGGGCCGGGGAGCTGTTTTTT. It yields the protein CASTVDSQGAGELFF.

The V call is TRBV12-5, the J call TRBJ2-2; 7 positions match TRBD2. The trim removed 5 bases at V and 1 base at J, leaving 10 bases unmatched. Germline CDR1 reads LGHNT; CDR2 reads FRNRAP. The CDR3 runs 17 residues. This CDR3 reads CASGPPGGSGNTGELFF. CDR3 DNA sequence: TGTGCTAGTGGTCCCCCGGGAGGTAGCGGGAACACCGGGGAGCTGTTTTTT. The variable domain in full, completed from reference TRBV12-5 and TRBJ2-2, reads DARVTQTPRHKVTEMGQEVTMRCQPILGHNTVFWYRQTMMQGLELLAYFRNRAPLDDSGMPKDRFSAEMPDATLATLKIQPSEPRDSAVYFCASGPPGGSGNTGELFFGEGSRLTVL.

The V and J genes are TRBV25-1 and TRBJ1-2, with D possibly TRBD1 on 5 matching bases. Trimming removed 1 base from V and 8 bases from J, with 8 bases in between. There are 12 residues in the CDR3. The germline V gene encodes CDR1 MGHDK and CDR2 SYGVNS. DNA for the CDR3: TGTGCCAGCAGTGAATCAGGGCGCGGCTACACCTTC. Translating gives CASSESGRGYTF.

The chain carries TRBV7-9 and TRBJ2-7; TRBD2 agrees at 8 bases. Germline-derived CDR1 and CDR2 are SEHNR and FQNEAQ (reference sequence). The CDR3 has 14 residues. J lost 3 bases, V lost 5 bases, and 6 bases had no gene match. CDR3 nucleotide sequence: TGTGCCAGCAGCCCGGGGGGGACTTTCTACGAGCAGTACTTC. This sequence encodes CASSPGGTFYEQYF.

CDR3 amino acids: CASSPGTGLADTQYF. In DNA, the CDR3 is TGTGCCAGCAGCCCCGGGACAGGGTTGGCAGATACGCAGTATTTT. The chain is built from TRBV5-5 and TRBJ2-3; 9 bases map to TRBD1. Germline loops: CDR1 SGHKS, CDR2 YYEKEE (reference sequence). Losses at the gene ends were 4 bases for V and 4 bases for J; bases not matched to a gene: 7. CDR3 size: 15 residues.

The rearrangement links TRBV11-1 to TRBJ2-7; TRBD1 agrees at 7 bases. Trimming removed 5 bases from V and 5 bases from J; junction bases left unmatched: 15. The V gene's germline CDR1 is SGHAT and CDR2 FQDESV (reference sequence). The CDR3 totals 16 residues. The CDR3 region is CASSTRQGQSWDEQYF. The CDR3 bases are TGTGCCAGCAGCACCCGACAGGGTCAATCCTGGGACGAGCAGTACTTC.

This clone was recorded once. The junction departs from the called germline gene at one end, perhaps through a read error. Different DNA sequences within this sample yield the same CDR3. In DNA, the CDR3 is TGCGCCAGCAGTTTCGGACAGAATCAGCCCCAGCATTTT. Translation gives CASSFGQNQPQHF. The genes are TRBV28 and TRBJ1-5, with a possible D match to TRBD1 (6 bases). The CDR3 runs to 13 residues. Germline V gene sequence: CDR1 MDHEN, CDR2 SYDVKM.

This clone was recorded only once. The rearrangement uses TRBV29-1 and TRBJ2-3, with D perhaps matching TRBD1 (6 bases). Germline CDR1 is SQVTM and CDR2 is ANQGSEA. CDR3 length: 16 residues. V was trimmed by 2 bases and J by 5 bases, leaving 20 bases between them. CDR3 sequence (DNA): TGCAGCGTTGAACCCCAGACAGGTCCGGCCATAGATACGCAGTATTTT. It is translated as CSVEPQTGPAIDTQYF.

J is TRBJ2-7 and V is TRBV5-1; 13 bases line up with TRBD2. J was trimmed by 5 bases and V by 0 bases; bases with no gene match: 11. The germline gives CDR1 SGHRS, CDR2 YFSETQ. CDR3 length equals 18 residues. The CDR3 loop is CASSLEGLAGFGLDEQYF. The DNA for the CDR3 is TGCGCCAGCAGCTTGGAGGGACTAGCGGGATTTGGGCTCGACGAGCAGTACTTC.

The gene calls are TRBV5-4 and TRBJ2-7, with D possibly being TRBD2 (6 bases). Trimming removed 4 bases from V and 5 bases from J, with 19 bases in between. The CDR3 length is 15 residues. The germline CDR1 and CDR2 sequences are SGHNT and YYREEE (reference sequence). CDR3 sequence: CASSNKYRGSHEQYF. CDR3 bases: TGTGCCAGCAGCAACAAGTATCGGGGGAGCCACGAGCAGTACTTC.

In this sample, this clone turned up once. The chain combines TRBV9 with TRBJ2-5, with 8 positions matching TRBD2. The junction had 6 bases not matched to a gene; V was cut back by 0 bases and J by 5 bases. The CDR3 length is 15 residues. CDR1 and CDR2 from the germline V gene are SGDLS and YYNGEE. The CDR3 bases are TGTGCCAGCAGCGTAGCGGGAGGGCCCCAGGAGACCCAGTACTTC. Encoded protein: CASSVAGGPQETQYF.

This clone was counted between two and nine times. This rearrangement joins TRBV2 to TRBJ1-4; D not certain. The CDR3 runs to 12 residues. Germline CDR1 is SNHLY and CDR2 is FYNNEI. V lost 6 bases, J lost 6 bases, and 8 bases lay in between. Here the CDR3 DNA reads TGTGCCAGCAGCGAACCGTATGAAAAACTGTTTTTT. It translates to CASSEPYEKLFF. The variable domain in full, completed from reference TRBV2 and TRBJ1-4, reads EPEVTQTPSHQVTQMGQEVILRCVPISNHLYFYWYRQILGQKVEFLVSFYNNEISEKSEIFDDQFSVERPDGSNFTLKIRSTKLEDSAMYFCASSEPYEKLFFGSGTQLSVL.

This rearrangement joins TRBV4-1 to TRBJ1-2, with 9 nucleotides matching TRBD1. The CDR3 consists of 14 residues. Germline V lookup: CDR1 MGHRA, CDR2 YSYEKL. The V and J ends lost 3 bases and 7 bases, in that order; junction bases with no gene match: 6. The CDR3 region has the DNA TGCGCCAGCAGCCAGCCGGGACAGGGAAGTGGCTACACCTTC. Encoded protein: CASSQPGQGSGYTF.

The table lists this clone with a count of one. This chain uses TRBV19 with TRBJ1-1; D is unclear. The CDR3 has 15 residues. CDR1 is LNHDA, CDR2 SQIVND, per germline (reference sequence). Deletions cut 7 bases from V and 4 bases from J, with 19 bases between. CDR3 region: CASIRPGGPSTEAFF. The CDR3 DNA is TGTGCCAGTATCCGTCCGGGAGGCCCTTCCACTGAAGCTTTCTTT.

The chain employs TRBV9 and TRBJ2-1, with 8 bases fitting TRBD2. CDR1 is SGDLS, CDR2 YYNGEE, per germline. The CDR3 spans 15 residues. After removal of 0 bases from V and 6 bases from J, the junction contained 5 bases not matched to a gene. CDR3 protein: CASSVVGRAFNEQFF. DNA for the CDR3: TGTGCCAGCAGCGTAGTCGGGAGGGCCTTCAATGAGCAGTTCTTC.

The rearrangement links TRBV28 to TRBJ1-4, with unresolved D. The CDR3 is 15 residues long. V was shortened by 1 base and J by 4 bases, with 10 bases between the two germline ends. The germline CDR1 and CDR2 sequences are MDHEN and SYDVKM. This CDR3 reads CASSLLQNHNEKLFF. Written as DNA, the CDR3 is TGTGCCAGCAGTTTATTACAGAACCATAATGAAAAACTGTTTTTT.

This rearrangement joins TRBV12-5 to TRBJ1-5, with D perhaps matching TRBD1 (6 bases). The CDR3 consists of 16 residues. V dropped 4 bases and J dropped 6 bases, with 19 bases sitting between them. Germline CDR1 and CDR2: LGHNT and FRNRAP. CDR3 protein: CASGSLPSGAGQPQHF. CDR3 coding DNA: TGTGCTAGTGGTTCCCTGCCCTCAGGGGCGGGTCAGCCCCAGCATTTT. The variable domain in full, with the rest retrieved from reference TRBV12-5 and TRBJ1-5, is DARVTQTPRHKVTEMGQEVTMRCQPILGHNTVFWYRQTMMQGLELLAYFRNRAPLDDSGMPKDRFSAEMPDATLATLKIQPSEPRDSAVYFCASGSLPSGAGQPQHFGDGTRLSIL.

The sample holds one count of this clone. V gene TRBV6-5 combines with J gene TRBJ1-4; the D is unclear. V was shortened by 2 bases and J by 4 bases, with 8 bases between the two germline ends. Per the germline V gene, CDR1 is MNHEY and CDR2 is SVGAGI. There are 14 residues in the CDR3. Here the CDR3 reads CASSYGQYNEKLFF. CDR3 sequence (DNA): TGTGCCAGCAGTTACGGGCAGTATAATGAAAAACTGTTTTTT.

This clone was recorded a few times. Written as DNA, the CDR3 is TGTGCCTGGAGTGACTTTACTGAAGCTTTCTTT. Translating gives CAWSDFTEAFF. The chain uses TRBV30 and TRBJ1-1; D not resolved. Trimming took 1 base from V and 5 from J, leaving 5 bases between them. The germline gives CDR1 GTSNPN, CDR2 SVGIG (reference sequence). The CDR3 runs 11 residues.

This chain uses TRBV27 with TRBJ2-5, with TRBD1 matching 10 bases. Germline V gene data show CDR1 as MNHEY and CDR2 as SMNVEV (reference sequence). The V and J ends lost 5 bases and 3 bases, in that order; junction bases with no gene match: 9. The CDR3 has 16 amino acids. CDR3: CASSRPSGTGEETQYF. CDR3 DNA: TGTGCCAGCAGTCGCCCGTCCGGGACAGGGGAAGAGACCCAGTACTTC.

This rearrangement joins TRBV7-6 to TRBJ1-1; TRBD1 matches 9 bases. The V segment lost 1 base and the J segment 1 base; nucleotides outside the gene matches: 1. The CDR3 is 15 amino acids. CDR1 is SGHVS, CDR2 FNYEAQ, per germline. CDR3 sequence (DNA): TGTGCCAGCAGCTTAGGACAGGGGGGGAACACTGAAGCTTTCTTT. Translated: CASSLGQGGNTEAFF.

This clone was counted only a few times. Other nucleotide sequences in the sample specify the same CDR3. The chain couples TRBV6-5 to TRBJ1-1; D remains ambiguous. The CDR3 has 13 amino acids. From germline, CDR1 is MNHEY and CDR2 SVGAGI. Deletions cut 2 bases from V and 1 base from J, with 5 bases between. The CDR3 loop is CASSYRGNTEAFF. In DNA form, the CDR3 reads TGTGCCAGCAGTTACCGGGGGAACACTGAAGCTTTCTTT.

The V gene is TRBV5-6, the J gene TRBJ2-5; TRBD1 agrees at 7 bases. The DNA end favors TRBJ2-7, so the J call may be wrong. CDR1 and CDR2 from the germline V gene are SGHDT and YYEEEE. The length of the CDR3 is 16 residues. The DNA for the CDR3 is TGTGCCAGCAGCTTGTACACCGGGACAGTTATTTACGAGCAGTACTTC. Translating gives CASSLYTGTVIYEQYF.

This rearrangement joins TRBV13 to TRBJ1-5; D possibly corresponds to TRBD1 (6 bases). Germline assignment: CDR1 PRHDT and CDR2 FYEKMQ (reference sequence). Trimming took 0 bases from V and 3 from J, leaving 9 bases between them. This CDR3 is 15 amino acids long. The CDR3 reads CASSLGTGFNQPQHF. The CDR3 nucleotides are TGTGCCAGCAGCTTAGGTACAGGGTTCAATCAGCCCCAGCATTTT.

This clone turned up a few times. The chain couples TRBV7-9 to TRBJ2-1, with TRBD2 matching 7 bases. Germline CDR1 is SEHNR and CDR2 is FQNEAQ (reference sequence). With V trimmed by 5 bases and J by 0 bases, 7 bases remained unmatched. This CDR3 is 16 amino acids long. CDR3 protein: CASSPQAGSSYNEQFF. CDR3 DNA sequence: TGTGCCAGCAGCCCCCAAGCGGGAAGCTCCTACAATGAGCAGTTCTTC.

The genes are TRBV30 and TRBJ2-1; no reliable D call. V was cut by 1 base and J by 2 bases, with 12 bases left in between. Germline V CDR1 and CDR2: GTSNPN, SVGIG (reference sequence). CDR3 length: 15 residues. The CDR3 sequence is CAWSERSFAYNEQFF. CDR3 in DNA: TGTGCCTGGAGTGAACGTAGCTTTGCCTACAATGAGCAGTTCTTC.

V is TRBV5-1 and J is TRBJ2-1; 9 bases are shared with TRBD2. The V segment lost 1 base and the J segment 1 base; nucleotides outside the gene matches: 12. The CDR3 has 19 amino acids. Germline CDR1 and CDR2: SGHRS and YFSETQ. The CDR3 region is CASSLRGEREVPSYNEQFF. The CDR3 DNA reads TGCGCCAGCAGCTTGAGAGGGGAGCGGGAGGTACCGTCCTACAATGAGCAGTTCTTC.